A single sample gave rise to the 12 T cell receptor beta chains below, sequenced in a study of persistence of HIV-infected CD4 T cells (dated by TCRdb to the early 2020s). The immunoSEQ hsTCRB assay version 4 in survey mode was used to sequence TCRbeta repertoires from genomic DNA. What TCRdb holds here is the immuneACCESS table cut down to in-frame rearrangements. Part of the clones is not present; checked against another copy, under half of the missing clones reflect an unresolved V gene, and the others are unexplained. Present in this sample are more than 30,000 clones, 82% of which were seen just once. Roughly 6.7% of the sample belongs to the ten largest clones. These receptors' targets are unknown. This specimen's treatment or condition label, per the study, means: suppressive antiretroviral therapy. Lysates of CMV-infected fibroblasts at approximately 9.6 ug/mL were used to stimulate the cells. Nonresponding CD40L-negative CD69-negative CD45RO-high memory CD4+ T cells were sorted as memory populations depleted of antigen-responding cells.

This material consisted of CD4+ T cells sorted from PBMCs after approximately 19-hour stimulation, taken from a patient who received antiretroviral therapy. This sample's cell subset or site label indicates: CD40L-CD69- CD45RO-high memory CD4 T cells not responding to CMV lysate. Every receptor here comes from an adult woman with HIV who was CMV-seropositive.

This chain joins TRBV6-1 and TRBJ1-3; possible D gene TRBD1, 5 bases. The CDR3 has 13 amino acids. V lost 6 bases, J lost 0 bases, and 6 bases lay in between. CDR1 and CDR2 from the germline V gene are MNHNS and SASEGT. This CDR3 is CASRQGSGNTIYF. The CDR3 region has the DNA TGTGCCAGCAGGCAGGGCTCTGGAAACACCATATATTTT.

This sequence joins TRBV7-2 and TRBJ2-5, with 9 bases lining up with TRBD1. With 5 bases clipped from V and 4 bases from J, the junction kept 8 bases outside the gene matches. The CDR3 has 15 amino acids. The V gene's germline CDR1 is SGHTA and CDR2 FQGNSA. The chain's CDR3 is CASSRGQGGRETQYF. In nucleotides, the CDR3 is TGTGCCAGCAGCCGGGGACAGGGCGGAAGAGAGACCCAGTACTTC.

The chain links TRBV19 to TRBJ1-1; unclear D gene. The ends were cut back, 5 bases at V and 1 base at J, with 14 bases in the middle. Germline CDR1 reads LNHDA; CDR2 reads SQIVND (reference sequence). CDR3 length: 15 residues. In nucleotides, the CDR3 is TGTGCCAGTAGTCCCGGCCTTCTTTCGAACACTGAAGCTTTCTTT. This translates into CASSPGLLSNTEAFF. The complete variable domain, with remaining parts taken from reference TRBV19 and TRBJ1-1, reads DGGITQSPKYLFRKEGQNVTLSCEQNLNHDAMYWYRQDPGQGLRLIYYSQIVNDFQKGDIAEGYSVSREKKESFPLTVTSAQKNPTAFYLCASSPGLLSNTEAFFGQGTRLTVV.

This clone was detected once. This chain joins TRBV10-2 and TRBJ2-1; TRBD2 matches at 14 bases. The CDR3 is made up of 15 amino acids. The germline V gene encodes CDR1 WSHSY and CDR2 SAAADI. The ends lost 4 bases at V and 9 bases at J; junction bases unmatched: 5. For the CDR3, the DNA is TGCGCCAGCAGTGGGACTAGCGGGGGGTTGGGTGAGCAGTTCTTC. Translated, it gives CASSGTSGGLGEQFF.

The chain couples TRBV7-9 to TRBJ2-3; a weak D match, TRBD1 (6 bases). Deletions cut 5 bases from V and 1 base from J, with 13 bases between. This CDR3 contains 15 residues. Germline V CDR1 and CDR2: SEHNR, FQNEAQ (reference sequence). CDR3 sequence reads: CASSRAGAGTDTQYF. CDR3 bases: TGTGCCAGCAGCCGCGCAGGGGCGGGCACAGATACGCAGTATTTT. The variable domain in full, with the rest retrieved from reference TRBV7-9 and TRBJ2-3, is DTGVSQNPRHKITKRGQNVTFRCDPISEHNRLYWYRQTLGQGPEFLTYFQNEAQLEKSRLLSDRFSAERPKGSFSTLEIQRTEQGDSAMYLCASSRAGAGTDTQYFGPGTRLTVL.

The V gene is TRBV7-8, the J gene TRBJ2-3; D uncertain. There are 14 residues in the CDR3. Germline V gives CDR1 SGHVS, CDR2 FQNEAQ. The ends were cut back, 1 base at V and 3 bases at J, with 8 bases in the middle. The CDR3 loop reads CASSLGVSTDTQYF. CDR3 nucleotides: TGTGCCAGCAGCTTAGGCGTCTCTACAGATACGCAGTATTTT.

The chain links TRBV19 to TRBJ1-5; maybe TRBD1 (6 bases). Germline CDR1 LNHDA, CDR2 SQIVND (reference sequence). The CDR3 covers 15 residues. With 6 bases removed from V and 1 base from J, the gap between germline ends came to 13 bases. The CDR3 DNA is TGTGCCAGTAGACAGGACAGACTAAGCAATCAGCCCCAGCATTTT. It encodes CASRQDRLSNQPQHF.

The gene calls are TRBV19 and TRBJ1-4; 7 bases agree with TRBD1. The CDR3 contains 18 residues. Per germline, CDR1 LNHDA and CDR2 SQIVND (reference sequence). V lost 1 base, J lost 3 bases, and 11 bases stayed unmatched. This CDR3 reads CASSIGRRGTASNEKLFF. The CDR3 DNA sequence: TGTGCCAGTAGTATAGGGCGACGGGGGACAGCGTCTAATGAAAAACTGTTTTTT. Full variable domain (outside the CDR3, taken from reference TRBV19 and TRBJ1-4): DGGITQSPKYLFRKEGQNVTLSCEQNLNHDAMYWYRQDPGQGLRLIYYSQIVNDFQKGDIAEGYSVSREKKESFPLTVTSAQKNPTAFYLCASSIGRRGTASNEKLFFGSGTQLSVL.

The rearrangement links TRBV3-1 (or the pseudogene TRBV3-2) to TRBJ1-3, with a weak D call TRBD1 (5 bases). The CDR3 has 14 residues. The germline V gene encodes CDR1 LGHDT and CDR2 YNNKEL (reference sequence). V was cut by 4 bases and J by 4 bases, with 11 bases left in between. The CDR3 sequence is CASSRPGDGNTIYF. CDR3 DNA: TGTGCCAGCAGCCGCCCGGGGGACGGAAACACCATATATTTT.

The V and J genes are TRBV4-3 and TRBJ1-2; 7 nucleotides match TRBD1. V was pared by 2 bases and J by 3 bases, with 6 bases of the junction left unmatched. Germline V gene data show CDR1 as LGHNA and CDR2 as YSLEER. The CDR3 length is 15 residues. CDR3 sequence (DNA): TGCGCCAGCAGCCAAAGCGTAGGGACAGACTATGGCTACACCTTC. Translation: CASSQSVGTDYGYTF.

In DNA form, the CDR3 reads TGTGCCACCAGCAGAGAGGCATATTCACCCCTCCACTTT. It encodes CATSREAYSPLHF. The chain is built from TRBV15 and TRBJ1-6, with D unresolved. There are 13 residues in the CDR3. CDR1 is LNHNV, CDR2 YYDKDF, per germline (reference sequence). The germline V and J ends were trimmed by 0 bases and 8 bases, with 5 bases remaining between them.

V gene TRBV10-3 combines with J gene TRBJ2-3; 9 nucleotides agree with TRBD2. Germline loops: CDR1 ENHRY, CDR2 SYGVKD. With 0 bases clipped from V and 6 bases from J, the junction kept 10 bases outside the gene matches. The CDR3 sequence is 17 residues long. The CDR3: CAISESGSGSLRDTQYF. CDR3 in DNA: TGTGCCATCAGTGAGTCGGGTAGCGGGAGCTTGAGGGATACGCAGTATTTT.